A selection of T cell receptor beta chains follows, all from one sample in a study of OX40 agonist ivuxolimab in advanced cancers. The method was immunoSEQ multiplex PCR; TCRdb's version includes in-frame clones alone and lacks a portion of them. The sample consists of 60,000 to 75,000 clones, more than 75% of them appearing once. Here the sequenced sample was CD4+ or CD8+ T cells sorted from blood, taken in a trial of the OX40 agonist ivuxolimab. The receptors originated from an adult with an advanced solid tumor such as melanoma, head and neck, liver or kidney cancer. Each CDR3 is given with its conserved first and last residue. The D gene is left open where the match is weak. Part of the rows lack a size; the others show once, few, many or a class for expanded clones.

D gene | J gene | V gene | clone size | CDR3 DNA | CDR3 protein
TRBD2 | TRBJ2-5 | TRBV27 | NA | TGTGCCAGCAGAGGACTAGCGGGGGGGGAGGAGACCCAGTACTTC | CASRGLAGGEETQYF
TRBD2 | TRBJ2-1 | TRBV29-1 | NA | TGCAGCGTCACGGGACTAGCGCTCGATGAGCAGTTCTTC | CSVTGLALDEQFF
NA | TRBJ2-1 | TRBV10-2 | NA | TGCGCCAGTATGGAGGGGGCCCACAATGAGCAGTTCTTC | CASMEGAHNEQFF
NA | TRBJ2-5 | TRBV11-3 | NA | TGTGCCAGCAGCTTAGGGCTTGGCCGAGGAGAGACCCAGTACTTC | CASSLGLGRGETQYF
NA | TRBJ1-2 | TRBV28 | few | TGTGCCAGCAGTTTCGGGGACCTCATAACGGGCTACACCTTC | CASSFGDLITGYTF
NA | TRBJ1-5 | TRBV5-5 | NA | TGTGCCAGCAGCTTAATCGGGGTCGGCAATCAGCCCCAGCATTTT | CASSLIGVGNQPQHF
NA | TRBJ1-3 | TRBV11-2 | NA | TGTGCCAGCAGCTTAAGGGGGGCTATCTCTGGAAACACCATATATTTT | CASSLRGAISGNTIYF
NA | TRBJ1-5 | TRBV6-5 | NA | TGTGCCAGCAAGGGTTGGGGCAATCAGCCCCAGCATTTT | CASKGWGNQPQHF
TRBD1 | TRBJ1-5 | TRBV10-3 | few | TGTGCCATCAGGCGACAGGGAGCGTATCAGCCCCAGCATTTT | CAIRRQGAYQPQHF
TRBD1 | TRBJ2-1 | TRBV30 | NA | TGTGCCTGGTCCTGGGACAGGGGCTACAATGAGCAGTTCTTC | CAWSWDRGYNEQFF
TRBD2 | TRBJ2-1 | TRBV4-2 | NA | TGTGCCAGCAGCCAAGAGTTAAGCGGGAGGGTTTCAAATGAGCAGTTCTTC | CASSQELSGRVSNEQFF
NA | TRBJ2-4 | TRBV4-2 | NA | TGTGCCAGCAGCCAAGATTTTACGGGGGGCCGGGGCAAAAACATTCAGTACTTC | CASSQDFTGGRGKNIQYF
NA | TRBJ2-5 | TRBV27 | NA | TGTGCCAGCAGTTTAGGAACTTGGGAGACCCAGTACTTC | CASSLGTWETQYF